What follows describes a single TCR beta chain. The data are from a study of blood T cell repertoires in COVID-19. Overall study: Researchers got acute and convalescent COVID-19 samples from the United States, Italy and Spain.

In the authors' methods: Nucleated cell counts were estimated from reference gene primer amplification. TCRdb's copy holds only in-frame clones and misses some; the assay was immunoSEQ multiplex PCR. The DNA gave D and trimming, while V, J and clone size come from that table. The data contain under 300,000 clones, around 85% of them singletons. Germline CDR1 MDHEN, CDR2 SYDVKM. The V and J ends lost 3 bases and 9 bases, in that order; junction bases with no gene match: 10. This CDR3 comprises 16 residues. Input material: peripheral blood. This sequence was found in a human donor with COVID-19, enrolled during active disease. The donor label of this sample is uncertain. The V call is TRBV28, the J call TRBJ2-6; 8 bases align to TRBD1. The CDR3: CASSLRRTGRVNVLTF. CDR3 in DNA: TGTGCCAGCAGTTTGCGCAGGACAGGGCGGGTCAACGTCCTGACTTTC.